One and the same sample provided the 25 T cell receptor beta chains below, sequenced in a study of T cell repertoires in cytomegalovirus infection. No antigen has been assigned to these receptors. One entry per CDR3 protein, called by TCRdb with MiXCR from the reads. The data show about 830,000 distinct CDR3 sequences, with 32% seen just once and over 10% held by the top ten. Specimen: cultured CD8+ T cells from PBMCs, collected from culture after CMV antigen stimulation. The origin of the receptors is a human donor in good health (CMV status not recorded). Some clones in this sample may be carry-over from other donors' samples.

Ten or more counts support this clonotype. V is TRBV6-1 and J is TRBJ1-1; a possible D gene is TRBD1 (6 bases). Trimming took 6 bases from V and 0 from J, leaving 14 bases between them. CDR3 size: 15 residues. Germline CDR1 reads MNHNS; CDR2 reads SASEGT. CDR3 nucleotide sequence: TGTGCCAGCAGGGAAAAACAGGGCTTGAACACTGAAGCTTTCTTT. This encodes CASREKQGLNTEAFF.

This clonotype was detected only a few times. This sequence joins TRBV6-5 and TRBJ1-5, with a weak D call TRBD1 (5 bases). V was clipped by 5 bases and J by 6 bases, with 17 bases between them. CDR3 size: 15 residues. Germline V gives CDR1 MNHEY, CDR2 SVGAGI. The DNA of the CDR3 is TGTGCCAGCAGTCCAACCTCAGGGATCAGTCAGCCCCAGCATTTT. This encodes CASSPTSGISQPQHF.

This clonotype is medium-sized. V is TRBV10-3 and J is TRBJ2-7; TRBD2 aligns across 15 bases. From germline, CDR1 is ENHRY and CDR2 SYGVKD. The CDR3 is 16 amino acids. The J segment lost 2 bases and the V segment lost 3 bases, leaving 2 bases of the junction unmatched. The CDR3 bases are TGTGCCATCAGTGACGGGACTAGCGGGGGGACCTACGAGCAGTACTTC. Its translation is CAISDGTSGGTYEQYF.

The chain links TRBV7-6 to TRBJ2-7; D is tentatively TRBD1 or TRBD2 (5 bases each). V lost 5 bases and J 5 bases, leaving 16 bases between the germline ends. The CDR3 totals 14 residues. Germline lookup yields CDR1 SGHVS and CDR2 FNYEAQ. The CDR3 sequence is CASSPRDRPDEQYF. The CDR3 DNA follows: TGTGCCAGCAGCCCCCGGGACCGACCCGACGAGCAGTACTTC.

J is TRBJ2-2 and V is TRBV27; tentative D call: TRBD2 (5 bases). This CDR3 is built from 13 residues. V was pared by 7 bases and J by 1 base, with 7 bases between. Germline lookup yields CDR1 MNHEY and CDR2 SMNVEV (reference sequence). The CDR3 DNA reads TGTGCCAGCAAACGGGGGAACACCGGGGAGCTGTTTTTT. It translates to CASKRGNTGELFF.

As for this clonotype: Sequence at one end of the junction differs from germline and may be a read error. The chain joins TRBV9 to TRBJ2-6; either TRBD1 or TRBD2 may fit D (7 bases each). Germline V gene sequence: CDR1 SGDLS, CDR2 YYNGEE. The CDR3 runs to 20 residues. The CDR3 nucleotides are TGTGTCAGCAGCGTAGCCAGGGGGGGGGACAGCCGCTCTGGGGCCAACGTCCTGACTTTC. Protein product: CVSSVARGGDSRSGANVLTF.

This chain links TRBV15 with TRBJ2-1; the match to TRBD1 covers 7 bases. J was trimmed by 5 bases and V by 4 bases; bases with no gene match: 5. The length of the CDR3 is 14 residues. From germline, CDR1 is LNHNV and CDR2 YYDKDF (reference sequence). In DNA form, the CDR3 reads TGTGCCACCAGCACCCGACAGGGAAACAATGAGCAGTTCTTC. Its translation is CATSTRQGNNEQFF.

The gene calls are TRBV7-6 and TRBJ1-2; 9 nucleotides match TRBD1. The CDR3 has 13 amino acids. Unmatched junction bases numbered 9, after V lost 10 bases and J lost 6 bases. CDR1 is SGHVS and CDR2 is FNYEAQ in the germline V gene. The CDR3, as DNA: TGTGCCAACTTACAGGGGGCAAGGAATGGCTACACCTTC. Translated: CANLQGARNGYTF.

This clonotype was picked up a small number of times. Here the CDR3 reads CAISESGTGEPPLHF. DNA of the CDR3: TGTGCCATCAGTGAGTCCGGAACAGGGGAACCACCCCTCCACTTT. V usage is TRBV10-3 and J usage is TRBJ1-6; 7 bases are shared with TRBD1. Germline lookup yields CDR1 ENHRY and CDR2 SYGVKD. J gave up 11 bases and V 0 bases, and 7 bases lay outside the gene matches. The CDR3 is made up of 15 amino acids.

This rearrangement joins TRBV24-1 to TRBJ2-1; D unresolved. The germline V gene encodes CDR1 KGHDR and CDR2 SFDVKD. This CDR3 spans 13 amino acids. Trimming shortened V by 5 bases and J by 9 bases, and 13 bases separated the two germline ends. This CDR3 reads CATSGPWSPEQFF. DNA for the CDR3: TGTGCCACCAGTGGACCTTGGAGTCCTGAGCAGTTCTTC.

The chain joins TRBV27 to TRBJ1-6, with no clear D. The germline CDR1 and CDR2 sequences are MNHEY and SMNVEV (reference sequence). V was clipped by 8 bases and J by 12 bases, with 11 bases between them. The CDR3 covers 11 residues. CDR3 region: CASGRERPLHF. CDR3 coding DNA: TGTGCCAGCGGCCGGGAGAGACCCCTCCACTTT.

The V and J genes are TRBV29-1 and TRBJ2-2; TRBD1 is a possible D gene (6 bases). Per the germline V gene, CDR1 is SQVTM and CDR2 is ANQGSEA. V was shortened by 4 bases and J by 1 base, with 10 bases between the two germline ends. The CDR3 is 14 amino acids. The DNA for the CDR3 is TGCAGCGTTGCAGGGACAATGAACACCGGGGAGCTGTTTTTT. Its protein is CSVAGTMNTGELFF.

This clonotype was seen only once. This chain links TRBV6-2 or TRBV6-3 with TRBJ2-7; D possibly uses TRBD1 or TRBD2 (6 bases each). This CDR3 is built from 14 residues. Germline CDR1 is MNHEY and CDR2 is SVGEGT. V gave up 0 bases and J gave up 4 bases, with 10 bases separating them. CDR3 bases: TGTGCCAGCAGTTACTCGTCGGGGGCTTACGAGCAGTACGTC. It yields the protein CASSYSSGAYEQYV.

This chain links TRBV6-2 or TRBV6-3 with TRBJ1-2; D gene uncertain. The V and J ends lost 6 bases and 4 bases respectively, with 12 bases between them. The CDR3 spans 13 residues. Germline V gives CDR1 MNHEY, CDR2 SVGEGT. CDR3 residues: CASSLENLYGYTF. As DNA, the CDR3 is TGTGCCAGCAGCCTAGAGAACCTCTATGGCTACACCTTC.

This clonotype appeared a few times. The V gene is TRBV9, the J gene TRBJ2-5; possible D gene TRBD1, 5 bases. The germline CDR1 and CDR2 sequences are SGDLS and YYNGEE. Trimming stripped 0 bases from V and 0 bases from J, with 9 bases between. The CDR3 has 15 residues. CDR3 loop: CASSVGQSNQETQYF. The CDR3 DNA reads TGTGCCAGCAGCGTAGGACAGAGTAACCAAGAGACCCAGTACTTC.

This clonotype was detected only a few times. V is TRBV12-3 or TRBV12-4 and J is TRBJ1-5; D might be TRBD1 (5 bases). V lost 5 bases, J lost 2 bases, and 13 bases lay in between. The CDR3 spans 15 residues. The CDR3 bases are TGTGCCAGCAGTCCGGACAAAGGTGGCAATCAGCCCCAGCATTTT. This codes for CASSPDKGGNQPQHF.

This clonotype came up a few times. This chain links TRBV2 with TRBJ2-2; the D is unclear. Germline V gives CDR1 SNHLY, CDR2 FYNNEI. This CDR3 contains 11 residues. V was cut by 9 bases and J by 3 bases, with 5 bases left in between. The CDR3 DNA reads TGTGCCAGACGCTACACCGGGGAGCTGTTTTTT. It specifies CARRYTGELFF.

The chain has TRBV9 and TRBJ2-2, with 10 bases identical to TRBD1. The CDR3 is 16 amino acids. J lost 6 bases, V lost 3 bases, and 8 bases had no gene match. The germline V gene encodes CDR1 SGDLS and CDR2 YYNGEE. The CDR3 reads CASSGTPGQGPGELFF. The CDR3 DNA is TGTGCCAGCAGCGGGACTCCGGGACAGGGGCCCGGGGAGCTGTTTTTT.

The chain links TRBV7-9 to TRBJ2-7, with TRBD1 as a possible D gene (6 bases). This CDR3 contains 14 residues. Trimming took off 5 bases at V and 4 bases at J, with 15 bases between the two ends. Germline V gene sequence: CDR1 SEHNR, CDR2 FQNEAQ (reference sequence). The CDR3 DNA is TGTGCCAGCAGCCCCAAGACAGGACATTACGAGCAGTACTTC. Amino acids: CASSPKTGHYEQYF.

This clonotype was counted only a few times. The chain carries TRBV6-2 or TRBV6-3 and TRBJ1-5, with 7 bases lining up with TRBD1. Germline CDR1 is MNHEY and CDR2 is SVGEGT. Trimming removed 2 bases from V and 3 bases from J; junction bases left unmatched: 7. This CDR3 comprises 16 residues. Here the CDR3 DNA reads TGTGCCAGCAGTTACGCGGGACAGATCTTCAATCAGCCCCAGCATTTT. It codes for CASSYAGQIFNQPQHF.

CDR3 coding DNA: TGTGCCGGTAAGTTTAGGACCGCCGAGACCCAGTACTTC. It encodes CAGKFRTAETQYF. The gene calls are TRBV19 and TRBJ2-5; D remains unclear. Trimming left V 11 bases short and J 5 bases short, with 18 bases between. Germline CDR1 is LNHDA and CDR2 is SQIVND (reference sequence). The CDR3 is 13 amino acids.

The V gene is TRBV6-1, the J gene TRBJ1-1, with D unclear. V was trimmed by 9 bases and J by 4 bases, leaving 9 bases between them. This CDR3 region has 11 residues. Germline CDR1 MNHNS, CDR2 SASEGT. The chain's CDR3 is CASVLGTEAFF. CDR3 DNA sequence: TGTGCCAGTGTGCTGGGCACTGAAGCTTTCTTT.

This clonotype was counted at least ten times. The genes are TRBV12-3 or TRBV12-4 and TRBJ2-1; 10 bases agree with TRBD2. V trimming: 10 bases; J trimming: 8 bases; junction bases outside the gene matches: 14. CDR3 length: 15 residues. The CDR3 is CATYLAGGLSYEQFF. In DNA, the CDR3 is TGTGCCACCTATTTAGCGGGGGGATTAAGTTATGAGCAGTTCTTC.

The chain carries TRBV7-8 and TRBJ2-3; 7 positions agree with TRBD2. Unmatched junction bases numbered 5, after V lost 2 bases and J lost 0 bases. Per the germline V gene, CDR1 is SGHVS and CDR2 is FQNEAQ. The CDR3 is 16 amino acids. The CDR3 reads CASSLLVRGSTDTQYF. The CDR3 region has the DNA TGTGCCAGCAGCTTATTGGTGCGGGGGAGCACAGATACGCAGTATTTT. The complete variable domain, with remaining parts taken from reference TRBV7-8 and TRBJ2-3, reads GAGVSQSPRYKVAKRGQDVALRCDPISGHVSLFWYQQALGQGPEFLTYFQNEAQLDKSGLPSDRFFAERPEGSVSTLKIQRTQQEDSAVYLCASSLLVRGSTDTQYFGPGTRLTVL.

In this sample, this clonotype turned up a few times. This chain joins TRBV2 and TRBJ2-3; 10 positions match TRBD1. CDR3 length: 13 amino acids. The germline CDR1 and CDR2 sequences are SNHLY and FYNNEI. Trimming removed 8 bases from V and 3 bases from J; junction bases left unmatched: 2. Here the CDR3 DNA reads TGTGCCAGCTGGACAGGGGGGACAGATACGCAGTATTTT. The encoded protein is CASWTGGTDTQYF.